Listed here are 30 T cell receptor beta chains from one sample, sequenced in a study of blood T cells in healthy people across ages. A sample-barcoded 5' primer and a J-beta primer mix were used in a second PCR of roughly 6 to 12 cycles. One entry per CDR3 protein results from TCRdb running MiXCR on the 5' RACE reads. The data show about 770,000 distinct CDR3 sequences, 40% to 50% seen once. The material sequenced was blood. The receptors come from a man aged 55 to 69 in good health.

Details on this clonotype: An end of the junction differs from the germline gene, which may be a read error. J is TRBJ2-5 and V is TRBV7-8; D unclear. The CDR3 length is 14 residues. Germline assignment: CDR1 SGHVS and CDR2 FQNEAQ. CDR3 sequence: CASGFSNVQETQYF. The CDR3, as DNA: TGTGCCAGCGGCTTTTCGAACGTTCAAGAGACCCAGTACTTC. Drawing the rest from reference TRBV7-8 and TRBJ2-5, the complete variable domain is GAGVSQSPRYKVAKRGQDVALRCDPISGHVSLFWYQQALGQGPEFLTYFQNEAQLDKSGLPSDRFFAERPEGSVSTLKIQRTQQEDSAVYLCASGFSNVQETQYFGPGTRLLVL.

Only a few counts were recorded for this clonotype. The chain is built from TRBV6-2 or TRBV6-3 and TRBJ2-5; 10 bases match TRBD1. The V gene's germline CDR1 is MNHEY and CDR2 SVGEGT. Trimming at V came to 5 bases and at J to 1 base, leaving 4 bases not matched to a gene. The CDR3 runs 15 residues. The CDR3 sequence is CASSRQGALQETQYF. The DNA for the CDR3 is TGTGCCAGCAGTCGACAGGGGGCCCTCCAAGAGACCCAGTACTTC.

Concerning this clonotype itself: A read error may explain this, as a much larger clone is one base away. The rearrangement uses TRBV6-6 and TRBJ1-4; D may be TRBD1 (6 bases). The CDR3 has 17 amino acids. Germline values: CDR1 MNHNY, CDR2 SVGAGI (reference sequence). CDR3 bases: TGTGCCAGCAGTTCGAGGGGGATCCCGGGGACTAATGAAGAACTGTTTTTT. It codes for CASSSRGIPGTNEELFF.

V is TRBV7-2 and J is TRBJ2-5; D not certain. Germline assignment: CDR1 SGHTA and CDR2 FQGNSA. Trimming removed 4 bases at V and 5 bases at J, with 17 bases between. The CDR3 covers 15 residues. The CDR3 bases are TGTGCCAGCAGCTCTCTCAAGGTTGGCCCGGAGACCCAGTACTTC. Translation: CASSSLKVGPETQYF.

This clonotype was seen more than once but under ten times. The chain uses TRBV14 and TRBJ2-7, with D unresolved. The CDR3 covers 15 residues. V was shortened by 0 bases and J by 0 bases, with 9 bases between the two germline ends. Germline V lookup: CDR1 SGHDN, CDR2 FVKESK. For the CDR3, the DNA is TGTGCCAGCAGCCAAGAGACCCTTAGCTCCTACGAGCAGTACTTC. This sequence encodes CASSQETLSSYEQYF.

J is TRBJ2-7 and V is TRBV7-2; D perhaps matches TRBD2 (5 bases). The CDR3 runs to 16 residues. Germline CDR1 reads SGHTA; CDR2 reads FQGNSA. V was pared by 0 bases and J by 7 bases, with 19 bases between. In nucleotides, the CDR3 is TGTGCCAGCAGCTTAGCGGCCCAGGCAGGACTCTATGAGCAGTACTTC. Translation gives CASSLAAQAGLYEQYF.

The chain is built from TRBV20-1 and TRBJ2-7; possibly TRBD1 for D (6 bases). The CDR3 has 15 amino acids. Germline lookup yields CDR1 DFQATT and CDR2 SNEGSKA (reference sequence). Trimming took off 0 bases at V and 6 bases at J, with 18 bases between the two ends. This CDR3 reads CSARDLGAQSGEQYF. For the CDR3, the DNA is TGCAGTGCTAGAGATTTGGGGGCCCAATCCGGCGAGCAGTACTTC.

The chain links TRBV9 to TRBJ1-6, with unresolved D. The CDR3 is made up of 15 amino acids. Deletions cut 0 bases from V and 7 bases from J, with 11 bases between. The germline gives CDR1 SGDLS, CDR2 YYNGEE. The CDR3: CASSVDRARNSPLHF. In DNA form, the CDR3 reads TGTGCCAGCAGCGTAGACCGGGCTCGGAATTCACCCCTCCACTTT.

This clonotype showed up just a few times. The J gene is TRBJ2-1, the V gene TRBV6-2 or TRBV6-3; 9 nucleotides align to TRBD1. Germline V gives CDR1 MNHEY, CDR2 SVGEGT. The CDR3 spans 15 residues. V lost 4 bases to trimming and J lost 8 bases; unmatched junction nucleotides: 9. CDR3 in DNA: TGTGCCAGCAGTTTTTACCTTACAGGGGGCGATGAGCAGTTCTTC. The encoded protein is CASSFYLTGGDEQFF.

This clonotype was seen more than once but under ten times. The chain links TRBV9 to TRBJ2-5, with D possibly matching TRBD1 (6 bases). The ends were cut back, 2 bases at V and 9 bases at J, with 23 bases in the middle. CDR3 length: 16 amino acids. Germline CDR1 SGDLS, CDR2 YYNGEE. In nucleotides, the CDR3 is TGTGCCAGCAGCGTCGGGGACACTCCCCGGTATTGGGCCCAGTACTTC. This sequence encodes CASSVGDTPRYWAQYF.

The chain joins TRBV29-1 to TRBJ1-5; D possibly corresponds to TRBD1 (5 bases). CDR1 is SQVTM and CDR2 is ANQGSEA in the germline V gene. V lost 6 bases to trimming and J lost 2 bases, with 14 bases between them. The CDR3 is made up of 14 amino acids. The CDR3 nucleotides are TGCAGCGTCACTGCGACGGGACGCAATCAGCCCCAGCATTTT. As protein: CSVTATGRNQPQHF.

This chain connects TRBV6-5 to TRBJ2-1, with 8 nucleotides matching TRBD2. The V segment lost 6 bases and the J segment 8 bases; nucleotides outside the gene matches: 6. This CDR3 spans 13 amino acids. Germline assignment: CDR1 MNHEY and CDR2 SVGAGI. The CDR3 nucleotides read TGTGCCAGCAGCCCAGGACTAGCCCATGAGCAGTTCTTC. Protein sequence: CASSPGLAHEQFF.

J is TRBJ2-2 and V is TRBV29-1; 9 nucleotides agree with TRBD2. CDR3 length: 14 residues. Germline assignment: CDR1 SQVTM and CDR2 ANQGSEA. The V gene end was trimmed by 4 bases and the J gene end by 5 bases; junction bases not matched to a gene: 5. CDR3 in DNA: TGCAGCGTTGCTATAAGCGGGGGGACCGGGGAGCTGTTTTTT. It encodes CSVAISGGTGELFF.

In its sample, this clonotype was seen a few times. This CDR3 reads CASSLLRNTIYF. The CDR3 nucleotides read TGTGCCAGCAGCCTGTTACGAAACACCATATATTTT. The gene calls are TRBV14 and TRBJ1-3; D ambiguous. The CDR3 loop spans 12 amino acids. The germline V and J ends were trimmed by 4 bases and 5 bases, with 6 bases remaining between them. Per germline, CDR1 SGHDN and CDR2 FVKESK.

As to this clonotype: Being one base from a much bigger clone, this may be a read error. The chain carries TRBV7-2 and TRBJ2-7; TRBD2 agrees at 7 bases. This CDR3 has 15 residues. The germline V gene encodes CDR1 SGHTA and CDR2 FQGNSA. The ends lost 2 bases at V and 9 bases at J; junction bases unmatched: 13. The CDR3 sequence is CASSLNQGGSGGQYF. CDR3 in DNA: TGTGCCAGCAGCTTAAATCAGGGTGGATCGGGGGGGCAGTACTTC.

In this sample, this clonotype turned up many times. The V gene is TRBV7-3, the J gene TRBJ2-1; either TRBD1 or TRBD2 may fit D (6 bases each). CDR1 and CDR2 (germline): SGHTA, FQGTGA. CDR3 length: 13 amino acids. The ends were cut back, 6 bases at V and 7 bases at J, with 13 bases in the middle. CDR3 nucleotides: TGTGCCAGCAGGGTCGGGGGCCGGAATGAGCAGTTCTTC. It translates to CASRVGGRNEQFF.

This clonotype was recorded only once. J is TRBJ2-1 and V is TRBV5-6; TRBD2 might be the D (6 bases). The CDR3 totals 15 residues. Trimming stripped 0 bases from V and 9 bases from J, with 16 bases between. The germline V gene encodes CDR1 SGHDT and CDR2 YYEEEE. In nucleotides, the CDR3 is TGTGCCAGCAGCTTGGGCACTAGCCCTCCTTTTGAGCAGTTCTTC. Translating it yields CASSLGTSPPFEQFF.

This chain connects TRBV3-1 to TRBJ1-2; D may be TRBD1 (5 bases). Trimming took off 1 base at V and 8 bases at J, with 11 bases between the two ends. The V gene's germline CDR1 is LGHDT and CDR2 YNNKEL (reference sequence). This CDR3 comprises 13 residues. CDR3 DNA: TGTGCCAGCAGCCAAGCCGAAAGGGGCGGCTACACCTTC. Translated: CASSQAERGGYTF.

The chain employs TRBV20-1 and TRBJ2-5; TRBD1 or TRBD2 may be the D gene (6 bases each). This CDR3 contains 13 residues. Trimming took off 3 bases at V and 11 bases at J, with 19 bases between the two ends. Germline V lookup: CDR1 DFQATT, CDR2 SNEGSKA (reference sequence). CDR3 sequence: CSARPGADNEQYF. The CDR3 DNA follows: TGCAGTGCTAGGCCGGGGGCGGACAATGAGCAGTACTTC.

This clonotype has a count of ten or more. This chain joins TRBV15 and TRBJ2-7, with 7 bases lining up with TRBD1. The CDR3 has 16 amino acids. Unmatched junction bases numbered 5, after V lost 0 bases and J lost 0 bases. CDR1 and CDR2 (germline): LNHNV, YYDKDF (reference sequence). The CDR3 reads CATSREGTGASYEQYF. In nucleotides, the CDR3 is TGTGCCACCAGCAGAGAGGGCACAGGGGCCTCCTACGAGCAGTACTTC.

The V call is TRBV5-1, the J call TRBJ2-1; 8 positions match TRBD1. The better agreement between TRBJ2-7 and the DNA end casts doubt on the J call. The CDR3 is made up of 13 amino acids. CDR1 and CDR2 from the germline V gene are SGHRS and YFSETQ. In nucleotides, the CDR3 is TGCGCCAGCATGGACAGGGCAGAAAATGAGCAGTACTTC. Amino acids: CASMDRAENEQYF.

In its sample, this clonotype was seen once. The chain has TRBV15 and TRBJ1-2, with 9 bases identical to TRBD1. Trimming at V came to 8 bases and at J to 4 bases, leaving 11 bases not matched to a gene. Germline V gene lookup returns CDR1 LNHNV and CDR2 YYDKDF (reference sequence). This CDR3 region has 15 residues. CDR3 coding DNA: TGTGCCACCGGCCCGGGACAGGGCTTGAGCTATGGCTACACCTTC. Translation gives CATGPGQGLSYGYTF. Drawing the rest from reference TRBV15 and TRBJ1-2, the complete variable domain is DAMVIQNPRYQVTQFGKPVTLSCSQTLNHNVMYWYQQKSSQAPKLLFHYYDKDFNNEADTPDNFQSRRPNTSFCFLDIRSPGLGDTAMYLCATGPGQGLSYGYTFGSGTRLTVV.

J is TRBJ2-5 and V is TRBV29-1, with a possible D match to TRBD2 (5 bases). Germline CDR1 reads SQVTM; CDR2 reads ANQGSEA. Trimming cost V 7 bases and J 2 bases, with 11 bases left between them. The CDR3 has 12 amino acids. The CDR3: CSARAVQETQYF. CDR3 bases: TGCAGCGCACGAGCGGTACAAGAGACCCAGTACTTC.

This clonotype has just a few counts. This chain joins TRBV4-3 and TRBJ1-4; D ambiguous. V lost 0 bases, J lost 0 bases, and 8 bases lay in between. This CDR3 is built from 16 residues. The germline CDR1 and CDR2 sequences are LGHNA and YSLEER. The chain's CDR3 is CASSQEAVATNEKLFF. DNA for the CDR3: TGCGCCAGCAGCCAAGAAGCGGTCGCAACTAATGAAAAACTGTTTTTT.

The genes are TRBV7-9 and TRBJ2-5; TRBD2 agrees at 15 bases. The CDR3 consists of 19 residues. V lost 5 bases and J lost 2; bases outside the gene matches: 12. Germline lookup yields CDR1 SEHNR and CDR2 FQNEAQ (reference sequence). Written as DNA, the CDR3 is TGTGCCAGCAGCCAAGCCGGGACTAGCGGGGGGCTTTCGCAAGAGACCCAGTACTTC. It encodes CASSQAGTSGGLSQETQYF.

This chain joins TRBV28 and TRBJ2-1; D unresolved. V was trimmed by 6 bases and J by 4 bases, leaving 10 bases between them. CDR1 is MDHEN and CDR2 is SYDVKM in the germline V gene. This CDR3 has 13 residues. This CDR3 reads CASSLYRYNEQFF. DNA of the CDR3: TGTGCCAGCAGCCTCTACCGATACAATGAGCAGTTCTTC.

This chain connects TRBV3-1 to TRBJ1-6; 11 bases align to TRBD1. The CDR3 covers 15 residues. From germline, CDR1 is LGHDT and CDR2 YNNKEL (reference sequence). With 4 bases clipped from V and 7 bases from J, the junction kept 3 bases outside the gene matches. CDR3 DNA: TGTGCCAGCAGCCTCGGGACAGGGGGAAATTCACCCCTCCACTTT. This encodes CASSLGTGGNSPLHF.

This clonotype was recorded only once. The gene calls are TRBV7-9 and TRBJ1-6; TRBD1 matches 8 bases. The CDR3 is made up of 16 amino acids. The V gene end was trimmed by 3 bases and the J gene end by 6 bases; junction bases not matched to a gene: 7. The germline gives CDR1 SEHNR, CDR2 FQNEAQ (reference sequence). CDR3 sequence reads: CASSFGDRGGNSPLHF. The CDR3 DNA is TGTGCCAGCAGCTTCGGTGACAGGGGCGGTAATTCACCCCTCCACTTT.

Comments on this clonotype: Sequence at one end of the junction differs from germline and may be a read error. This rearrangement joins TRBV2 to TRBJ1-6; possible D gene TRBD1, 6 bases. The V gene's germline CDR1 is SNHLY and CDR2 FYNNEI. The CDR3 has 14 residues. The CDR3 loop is CASSEDRTYSPLHF. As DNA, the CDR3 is TGTGCCAGCAGCGAAGACAGGACTTACTCACCCCTCCACTTT.

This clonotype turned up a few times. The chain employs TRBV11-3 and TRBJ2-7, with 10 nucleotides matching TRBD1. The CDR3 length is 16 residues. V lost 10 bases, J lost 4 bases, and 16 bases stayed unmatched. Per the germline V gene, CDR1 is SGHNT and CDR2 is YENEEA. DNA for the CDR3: TGTGCCACTTCGGACAGGGGGTCCTACCAACCGTACGAGCAGTACTTC. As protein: CATSDRGSYQPYEQYF.